Listed below are T cell receptor beta chains from one sample, sequenced in a study of cytomegalovirus exposure and HLA in healthy donors. The repertoire was sequenced with immunoSEQ multiplex PCR; TCRdb's copy has only in-frame clones and lacks some. This table holds fewer than 200,000 clones, roughly 80% found once. Sequenced material: PBMCs. These receptors came from a man aged 25 to 40 in good health and CMV-seronegative. CDR3s include the opening cysteine and the closing phenylalanine or tryptophan. A D gene is named only where the DNA matches it firmly. Some rows mark clone size as missing; the rest say once, few, many or name a class of expanded clone.

D gene	clone size	J gene	V gene	CDR3 protein	CDR3 DNA
TRBD2	.	TRBJ2-4	TRBV10-3	CAISERLAGGDQYF	TGTGCCATCAGTGAGAGGCTAGCGGGGGGAGATCAGTACTTC
TRBD2	.	TRBJ2-7	TRBV4-3	CASRQDLTTGGRNYEQYF	TGCGCCAGCAGACAAGACCTGACTACTGGCGGGAGGAACTACGAGCAGTACTTC
.	.	TRBJ2-5	TRBV5-4	CASSPFAGSETQYF	TGTGCCAGCAGCCCGTTCGCGGGATCAGAGACCCAGTACTTC
TRBD2	.	TRBJ2-2	TRBV4-2	CASSPHHQRENTGELFF	TGTGCCAGCAGCCCCCATCACCAGCGGGAGAACACCGGGGAGCTGTTTTTT
.	.	TRBJ1-5	TRBV7-9	CASSFDGGGNQPQHF	TGTGCCAGCAGCTTTGACGGAGGAGGCAATCAGCCCCAGCATTTT
.	few	TRBJ1-2	TRBV11-2	CASSLNVLGGGYTF	TGTGCCAGCAGCTTAAACGTCTTAGGCGGTGGCTACACCTTC
.	.	TRBJ2-7	TRBV5-4	CASSRPDKTYEQYF	TGTGCCAGCAGCCGCCCGGACAAGACTTACGAGCAGTACTTC
.	.	TRBJ2-7	TRBV30	CAWSVTARGGGYEQYF	TGTGCCTGGAGTGTGACTGCGAGGGGGGGCGGCTACGAGCAGTACTTC
TRBD2	.	TRBJ2-7	TRBV6-6	CASSPRTSGTRYEQYF	TGTGCCAGCAGTCCCCGGACTAGCGGGACACGCTACGAGCAGTACTTC
.	.	TRBJ2-7	TRBV7-6	CASSLAPSYGSEQYF	TGTGCCAGCAGCTTAGCGCCTAGCTACGGGTCCGAGCAGTACTTC
.	.	TRBJ2-1	TRBV5-1	CASSLLGGDNEQFF	TGCGCCAGCAGCCTGTTAGGGGGGGACAATGAGCAGTTCTTC